Listed below are T cell receptor beta chains from one sample, sequenced in a study of cytomegalovirus exposure and HLA in healthy donors. The assay was immunoSEQ multiplex PCR, and TCRdb's table has in-frame clones only and misses some. The table lists more than 140,000 clones, around 90% of them singletons. Sequencing input: PBMCs. Receptors were obtained from a woman aged 18-29 years in good health and CMV-seropositive. The CDR3 runs from the conserved cysteine through the conserved F or W. The D gene is left open where the match is weak. For some rows the clone size is stated as once, few or many, or as a class when expanded; others skip it.

D,J,V,size,DNA,CDR3
NA,TRBJ2-1,TRBV6-1,NA,TGTGCCAGCCCAGGGGAGACCTACAATGAGCAGTTCTTC,CASPGETYNEQFF
TRBD2,TRBJ2-5,TRBV9,once,TGTGCCAGCAGACCGGGACTAGCGGGAGTGACGGGCGAGACCCAGTACTTC,CASRPGLAGVTGETQYF
TRBD2,TRBJ2-2,TRBV10-3,NA,TGTGCCATCAGTCGGACTAGCGGGAGAAGGACCGGGGAGCTGTTTTTT,CAISRTSGRRTGELFF
NA,TRBJ2-4,TRBV29-1,NA,TGCAGCGTATCCCCTAGGTTAAACAAAAACATTCAGTACTTC,CSVSPRLNKNIQYF
TRBD1,TRBJ1-2,TRBV5-1,once,TGCGCCAGCAGCCCCGACAGGGACTATGGCTACACCTTC,CASSPDRDYGYTF
TRBD2,TRBJ2-7,TRBV7-2,NA,TGTGCCAGCAGCCTCCAGACTAGCGGGAGCTTCTCCGCGAAATACGAGCAGTACTTC,CASSLQTSGSFSAKYEQYF
TRBD1,TRBJ1-5,TRBV6-6,NA,TGTGCCAGCAGTTCCGGACAGGTCAATCAGCCCCAGCATTTT,CASSSGQVNQPQHF
NA,TRBJ1-2,TRBV27,NA,TGTGCCAGCACGGAGGGGCCGCCCTATGGCTACACCTTC,CASTEGPPYGYTF
NA,TRBJ1-2,TRBV5-1,NA,TGCGCCAGCAGCTTGAGGACCCCGGGACAACACTCGGGAGGCTACACCTTC,CASSLRTPGQHSGGYTF
TRBD2,TRBJ2-6,TRBV5-1,NA,TGCGCCAGCAGCTTGTCAGGACTAGCGGGGGGCTCTGGGGCCAACGTCCTGACTTTC,CASSLSGLAGGSGANVLTF
NA,TRBJ1-3,TRBV30,once,TGTGCCTGGAGTCCGAAGGACAAAACCATATATTTT,CAWSPKDKTIYF
NA,TRBJ2-5,TRBV4-3,NA,TGCGCCAGCAGCCAAGATCTGCCGGGAGCGCGGCAAGAGACCCAGTACTTC,CASSQDLPGARQETQYF
NA,TRBJ1-1,TRBV6-1,few,TGTGCCAGCACGCAGGGGCCGAGTGAAGCTTTCTTT,CASTQGPSEAFF
NA,TRBJ1-5,TRBV15,NA,TGTGCCACCAGCAGAGCGCGAGGGGGGGACGGTTATCAGCCCCAGCATTTT,CATSRARGGDGYQPQHF
TRBD1,TRBJ1-2,TRBV7-8,NA,TGTGCCAGCAGCCTAGCAGGGGGTCGGGGCTACACCTTC,CASSLAGGRGYTF
NA,TRBJ2-3,TRBV9,NA,TGTGCCAGCAGCGTACTAGCGTCCGGCACAGATACGCAGTATTTT,CASSVLASGTDTQYF
TRBD2,TRBJ2-7,TRBV13,NA,TGTGCCAGCAGCTTAGAAGGCGGGGGTGTGTACTTC,CASSLEGGGVYF
TRBD2,TRBJ2-7,TRBV11-2,NA,TGTGCCAGCAGCTTAGTACTAGCGGGATACGAGCAGTACTTC,CASSLVLAGYEQYF
TRBD2,TRBJ2-1,TRBV10-1,NA,TGCGCCAGCAGTAATACCGGGACTAGCGGTTTTGAGCAGTTCTTC,CASSNTGTSGFEQFF
TRBD2,TRBJ2-3,TRBV7-9,NA,TGTGCCAGCAGCTCCATAGCGGGGAACACAGATACGCAGTATTTT,CASSSIAGNTDTQYF
TRBD1,TRBJ2-7,TRBV7-9,once,TGTGCCAGCAGCTTAGGGGGGACAGTCGAGCAGTACTTC,CASSLGGTVEQYF
NA,TRBJ1-3,TRBV7-9,few,TGTGCCAGCAGCTCGTCCGGGGACTCTGGAAACACCATATATTTT,CASSSSGDSGNTIYF
NA,TRBJ2-7,TRBV6-4,once,TGTGCCAGCAGTGTGGAGGCTAGCTCCTACGAGCAGTACTTC,CASSVEASSYEQYF
NA,TRBJ2-3,TRBV29-1,once,TGCAGCGTTGATCAGGTCACAGATACGCAGTATTTT,CSVDQVTDTQYF
NA,TRBJ2-7,TRBV19,NA,TGTGCCAGTAGTATTCAAGGGGGAACGGGTCGCGAGCAGTACTTC,CASSIQGGTGREQYF
TRBD1,TRBJ2-5,TRBV11-3,NA,TGTGCCAGCAGAAAAAGGACAGGGGGAGAGACCCAGTACTTC,CASRKRTGGETQYF
TRBD1,TRBJ1-1,TRBV19,NA,TGTGCCAGTAGGACAGGGCCTGGCACTGAAGCTTTCTTT,CASRTGPGTEAFF
TRBD2,TRBJ2-7,TRBV10-1,NA,TGCGCCAGCAGTGAGTCAGGACTAGCGGGCTCCTACGAGCAGTACTTC,CASSESGLAGSYEQYF
NA,TRBJ2-1,TRBV15,NA,TGTGCCACCAGCACCTCGAGCTCCTACAATGAGCAGTTCTTC,CATSTSSSYNEQFF
NA,TRBJ1-2,TRBV19,NA,TGTGCCAGTAGTATTGGGGGCGGGAACTATGGCTACACCTTC,CASSIGGGNYGYTF
NA,TRBJ2-5,TRBV7-7,NA,TGTGCCAGCAGCCCCCGGTACCAAGAGACCCAGTACTTC,CASSPRYQETQYF
NA,TRBJ2-7,TRBV5-8,NA,TGTGCCAGCAGCTTTCCGGCGCGACAGGAGCTCTCCTACGAGCAGTACTTC,CASSFPARQELSYEQYF
NA,TRBJ2-7,TRBV10-2,NA,TGCGCCAGCAGTGAGGGGGGGATCGGGCAGTACTTC,CASSEGGIGQYF
NA,TRBJ2-7,TRBV30,few,TGTGCCTGCACGGGACTCCTAGGCCCCTACGAGCAGTACTTC,CACTGLLGPYEQYF
TRBD2,TRBJ2-7,TRBV7-2,NA,TGTGCCAGCAGCTTAGAGGTAGCGGGATACGAGCAGTACTTC,CASSLEVAGYEQYF
TRBD1,TRBJ1-2,TRBV25-1,once,TGTGCCAGCAGCTCCGGGACAGTCTATGGCTACACCTTC,CASSSGTVYGYTF
NA,TRBJ1-2,TRBV6-6,NA,TGTGCCAGCACCCCACGAGGAAGAAACTATGGCTACACCTTC,CASTPRGRNYGYTF
NA,TRBJ2-7,TRBV5-6,NA,TGTGCCAGCAGCTACCGGGGGAACTACGAGCAGTACTTC,CASSYRGNYEQYF
NA,TRBJ2-7,TRBV28,NA,TGTGCCAGCAACGGAGACAGGGTCTCGCGGGAGGCTCACTACGAGCAGTACTTC,CASNGDRVSREAHYEQYF
NA,TRBJ1-5,TRBV15,NA,TGTGCCACCAGCAGAGATCGGGGGGTTCAGCCCCAGCATTTT,CATSRDRGVQPQHF
NA,TRBJ2-2,TRBV10-1,few,TGCGCCAGCAGTGAGCTGGGCGCGACCGGGGAGCTGTTTTTT,CASSELGATGELFF
NA,TRBJ1-2,TRBV9,NA,TGTGCCAGCAGCGCCGGACCGGGAGGCGTCGAAAGTGGCTACACCTTC,CASSAGPGGVESGYTF
NA,TRBJ2-3,TRBV7-2,NA,TGTGCCAGCAGCCTTAGCACAGATACGCAGTATTTT,CASSLSTDTQYF
NA,TRBJ1-2,TRBV28,NA,TGTGCCAGCAGTACTTTACAGGGTGTCTATGGCTACACCTTC,CASSTLQGVYGYTF
NA,TRBJ2-3,TRBV30,NA,TGTGCCTGGTTATTAAGCACAGATACGCAGTATTTT,CAWLLSTDTQYF
NA,TRBJ2-7,TRBV5-1,NA,TGCGCCAGCAGCTTGGGAAGTTGGGCAGGGGTGGACGAGCAGTACTTC,CASSLGSWAGVDEQYF
NA,TRBJ1-2,TRBV29-1,NA,TGCAGCGTTGGCACACCTAACTATGGCTACACCTTC,CSVGTPNYGYTF
TRBD1,TRBJ1-2,TRBV2,few,TGTGCCAGCAGCCCATGGGACAGGGGAGGTGGCTACACCTTC,CASSPWDRGGGYTF
NA,TRBJ2-3,TRBV7-2,once,TGTGCCAGCAGCCGGCGGGACTCCACAGATACGCAGTATTTT,CASSRRDSTDTQYF
TRBD1,TRBJ1-5,TRBV5-1,NA,TGCGCCAGCTCCTTAGACAGGGGCAGTCAGCCCCAGCATTTT,CASSLDRGSQPQHF
TRBD1,TRBJ1-3,TRBV5-6,NA,TGTGCCAGCACCCAGGGAGGACAGGAGTTCTCTGGAAACACCATATATTTT,CASTQGGQEFSGNTIYF
NA,TRBJ2-2,TRBV5-4,NA,TGTGCCAGCAGCTTCGGTGGGAGCCAATTAACCGGGGAGCTGTTTTTT,CASSFGGSQLTGELFF
NA,TRBJ2-7,TRBV5-5,NA,TGTGCCAGCAGCTGGACCGGGGGCGAGCAGTACTTC,CASSWTGGEQYF
TRBD2,TRBJ2-3,TRBV5-4,NA,TGTGCCAGCAGCGGGGGACTAGCGGCCGGCACAGATACGCAGTATTTT,CASSGGLAAGTDTQYF
TRBD1,TRBJ1-5,TRBV9,NA,TGTGCCAGCAGCGCAGGGGGCCAGGGGGGCAATCAGCCCCAGCATTTT,CASSAGGQGGNQPQHF
TRBD1,TRBJ2-7,TRBV28,NA,TGTGCCAGCAGTTGGGACAGGGTGACCTACGAGCAGTACTTC,CASSWDRVTYEQYF
TRBD1,TRBJ2-7,TRBV5-6,NA,TGTGCCAGCAGCTCTCCTAGGGGGCCAGCCTACGAGCAGTACTTC,CASSSPRGPAYEQYF
TRBD2,TRBJ2-7,TRBV27,NA,TGTGCCAGCAGTTTATCGGGGACTAGCGGAATCTACGAGCAGTACTTC,CASSLSGTSGIYEQYF